This paragraph reports one T cell receptor beta chain. The CDR3 extends over 13 amino acids. V lost 4 bases and J lost 2, with 8 bases in between. Germline loops: CDR1 LGHDT, CDR2 YNNKEL (reference sequence). This entry belongs to a study of blood T cell repertoires in COVID-19. Study information: The study drew acute and convalescent COVID-19 samples from the United States, Italy and Spain.

TCRdb keeps only in-frame clones here, not all; method: immunoSEQ multiplex PCR. The sample has more than 85,000 clones, around 85% seen once. Sequencing was done on a sample of PBMCs or T cells enriched from blood (not recorded which). The source of this sequence is a woman aged 45-65 years who had recovered from COVID-19. This chain uses TRBV3-1 (or the pseudogene TRBV3-2) with TRBJ1-1; D is ambiguous. CDR3 sequence reads: CASSRGINTEAFF. As DNA, the CDR3 is TGTGCCAGCAGCCGAGGGATTAACACTGAAGCTTTCTTT.